This TCR beta chain was observed in a study of T cell responses to AZD1222 COVID-19 vaccine. Overall study context: The analysis combined second doses at about 4 or about 12 weeks.

Produced via immunoSEQ multiplex PCR; TCRdb's table is partial and in-frame only. The table has around 100,000 clones, approximately 87% seen once. V was cut by 4 bases and J by 2 bases, with 12 bases left in between. Germline CDR1 is MGHDK and CDR2 is SYGVNS. This CDR3 is 15 amino acids long. A remark on this clone: Its antigen is undetermined.

Study observations and caveats: Repertoires were obtained only post-peak T cell response. Reports say nearly half of spike-specific TCRs go after unmutated variant regions. Among AZD1222 vaccinees, only 5 to 7 were seropositive at baseline.

The sample was peripheral blood, taken on day 0 of AZD1222 vaccination. V and J are TRBV25-1 and TRBJ2-1; maybe TRBD2 (5 bases). The receptor's source is an adult in good health. This CDR3 reads CASSVAGPAYNEQFF. The CDR3 DNA follows: TGTGCCAGCAGTGTCGCGGGTCCAGCCTACAATGAGCAGTTCTTC.